This TCR beta chain was sequenced for a study of shared clonotypes between healthy human individuals. Regarding the study as a whole: Shared clonotypes: 4.5% to 5% naive CD4, 3.5% to 4% naive CD8, roughly 2.4% memory CD4, approximately 0.41% memory CD8.

Original handling: Filtering differed because ImmunoSEQ produced junction-only sequences that carried no quality scores. Some clones are missing from TCRdb's copy, which holds only in-frame ones; the method was immunoSEQ multiplex PCR. V, J and clone size were drawn from that table, and D and trimming were deduced from the DNA. Of some 2 million clones listed, roughly 95% are singletons. Trimming shortened V by 1 base and J by 4 bases, and 5 bases separated the two germline ends. Germline V gene data show CDR1 as MGHRA and CDR2 as YSYEKL. The CDR3 is made up of 13 amino acids. A note on this clone: The antigen remains unidentified. This sample also contains other DNA sequences that code for the same CDR3.

Naive CD8 cells comprised CD45RO-negative, CCR7-positively selected cells, excluding terminally differentiated effector memory CD45RA+ cells. There were no recent acute infections or vaccinations among the donors, who were healthy HIV-negative adults. The sequenced sample was naive CD8+ T cells sorted from blood. The V call is TRBV4-1, the J call TRBJ2-1; D gene unclear. The clonotype was recovered from a man aged 18 to 35 in good health. DNA for the CDR3: TGCGCCAGCAGCCAAGGTTCATACAATGAGCAGTTCTTC. Its protein is CASSQGSYNEQFF.